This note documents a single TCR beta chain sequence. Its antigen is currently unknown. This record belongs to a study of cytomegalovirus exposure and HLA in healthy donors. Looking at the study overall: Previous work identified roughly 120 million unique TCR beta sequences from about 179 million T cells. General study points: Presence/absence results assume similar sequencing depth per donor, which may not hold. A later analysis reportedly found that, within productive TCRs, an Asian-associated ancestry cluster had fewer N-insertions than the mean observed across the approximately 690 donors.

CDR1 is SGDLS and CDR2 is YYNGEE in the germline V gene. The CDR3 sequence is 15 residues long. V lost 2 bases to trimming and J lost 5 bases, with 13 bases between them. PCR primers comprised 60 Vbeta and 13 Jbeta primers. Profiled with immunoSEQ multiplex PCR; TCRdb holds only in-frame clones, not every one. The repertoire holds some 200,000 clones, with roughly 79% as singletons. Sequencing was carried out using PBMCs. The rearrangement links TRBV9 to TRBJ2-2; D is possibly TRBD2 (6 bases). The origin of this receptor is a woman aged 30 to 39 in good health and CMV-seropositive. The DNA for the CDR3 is TGTGCCAGCAGCGTGCGAATGGGAGGTACCGGGGAGCTGTTTTTT. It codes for CASSVRMGGTGELFF. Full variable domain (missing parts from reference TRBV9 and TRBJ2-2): DSGVTQTPKHLITATGQRVTLRCSPRSGDLSVYWYQQSLDQGLQFLIQYYNGEERAKGNILERFSAQQFPDLHSELNLSSLELGDSALYFCASSVRMGGTGELFFGEGSRLTVL.